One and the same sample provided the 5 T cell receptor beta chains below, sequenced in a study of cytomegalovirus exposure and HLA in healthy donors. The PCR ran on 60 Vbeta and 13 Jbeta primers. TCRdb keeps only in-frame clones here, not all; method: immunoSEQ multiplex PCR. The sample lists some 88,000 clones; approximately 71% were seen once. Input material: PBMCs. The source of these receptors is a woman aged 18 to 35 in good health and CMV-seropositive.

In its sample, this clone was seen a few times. The DNA of the CDR3 is TGTGCCAGCAGCCCGCCGGGAGCGCCGAACACCGGGGAGCTGTTTTTT. Protein product: CASSPPGAPNTGELFF. The chain joins TRBV7-3 to TRBJ2-2; tentative D call: TRBD2 (6 bases). Germline V CDR1 and CDR2: SGHTA, FQGTGA. V dropped 5 bases and J dropped 0 bases, with 13 bases sitting between them. CDR3 length: 16 amino acids. Drawing the rest from reference TRBV7-3 and TRBJ2-2, the complete variable domain is GAGVSQTPSNKVTEKGKYVELRCDPISGHTALYWYRQSLGQGPEFLIYFQGTGAADDSGLPNDRFFAVRPEGSVSTLKIQRTERGDSAVYLCASSPPGAPNTGELFFGEGSRLTVL.

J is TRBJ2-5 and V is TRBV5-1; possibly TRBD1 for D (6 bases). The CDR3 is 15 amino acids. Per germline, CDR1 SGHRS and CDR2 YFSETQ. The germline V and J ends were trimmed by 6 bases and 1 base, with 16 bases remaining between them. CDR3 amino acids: CASTHGTPFQETQYF. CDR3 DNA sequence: TGCGCCAGCACCCACGGGACACCGTTCCAAGAGACCCAGTACTTC.

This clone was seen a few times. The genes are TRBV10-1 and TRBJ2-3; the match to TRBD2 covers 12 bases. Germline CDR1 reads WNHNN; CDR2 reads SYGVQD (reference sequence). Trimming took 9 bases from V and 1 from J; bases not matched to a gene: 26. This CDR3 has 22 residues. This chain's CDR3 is CASLTCSLAGGYYQSCTDTQYF. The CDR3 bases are TGCGCCAGTTTGACATGCTCCCTAGCGGGGGGGTATTACCAAAGCTGCACAGATACGCAGTATTTT.

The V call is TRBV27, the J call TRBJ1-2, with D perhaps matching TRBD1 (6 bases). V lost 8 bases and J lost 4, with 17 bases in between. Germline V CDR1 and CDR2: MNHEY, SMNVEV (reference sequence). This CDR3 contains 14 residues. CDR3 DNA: TGTGCCAGCCGATCGGGGGGCGGGAGCTATGGCTACACCTTC. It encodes CASRSGGGSYGYTF.

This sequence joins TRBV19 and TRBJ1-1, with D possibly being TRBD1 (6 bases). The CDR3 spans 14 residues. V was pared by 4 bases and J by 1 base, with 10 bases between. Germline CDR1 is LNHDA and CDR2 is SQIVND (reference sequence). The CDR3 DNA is TGTGCCAGTAGTACACACAGGGAGAACACTGAAGCTTTCTTT. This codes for CASSTHRENTEAFF.